These 20 T cell receptor beta chains were all obtained from the same sample, sequenced in a study of T cells in localized non-small cell lung cancer. Assay: immunoSEQ multiplex PCR; the TCRdb copy retains only in-frame clones and omits some. The sample consists of over 65,000 clones, roughly 84% of them appearing once. The material was peripheral blood, obtained before any cancer treatment. The source is a female donor over 55 with stage I lung adenocarcinoma.

V gene TRBV6-4 combines with J gene TRBJ2-1, with D maybe TRBD2 (7 bases). The CDR3 spans 14 residues. V lost 6 bases and J 15 bases, leaving 24 bases between the germline ends. Germline V gives CDR1 MRHNA, CDR2 SNTAGT. Here the CDR3 reads CASSSADGGGAWFF. CDR3 coding DNA: TGTGCCAGCAGCAGCGCGGATGGGGGGGGCGCGTGGTTCTTC.

The gene calls are TRBV7-9 and TRBJ1-3; 9 bases fit TRBD1. Germline trimming cut 5 bases from V and 2 bases from J; bases unmatched to any gene: 10. The CDR3 is 17 residues long. Germline CDR1 and CDR2: SEHNR and FQNEAQ (reference sequence). The CDR3 reads CASSPKGQGSTGNTIYF. DNA for the CDR3: TGTGCCAGCAGCCCTAAAGGACAGGGGTCTACTGGAAACACCATATATTTT.

V gene TRBV5-1 combines with J gene TRBJ1-4; D remains unclear. The CDR3 consists of 16 residues. CDR1 and CDR2 (germline): SGHRS, YFSETQ. The V gene lost 2 bases and the J gene lost 0 bases, with 11 bases spanning the gap. The CDR3 is CASSLAGYATNEKLFF. For the CDR3, the DNA is TGCGCCAGCAGCTTAGCAGGCTATGCAACTAATGAAAAACTGTTTTTT.

A single count supports this clone. The chain carries TRBV11-1 and TRBJ2-1; 11 nucleotides line up with TRBD2. The germline V gene encodes CDR1 SGHAT and CDR2 FQDESV (reference sequence). Unmatched junction bases numbered 12, after V lost 5 bases and J lost 9 bases. This CDR3 has 16 residues. Here the CDR3 reads CASSPRLLAGVTEQFF. CDR3 nucleotides: TGTGCCAGCAGCCCACGGTTACTAGCGGGAGTGACTGAGCAGTTCTTC. The variable domain in full, completed from reference TRBV11-1 and TRBJ2-1, reads EAEVAQSPRYKITEKSQAVAFWCDPISGHATLYWYRQILGQGPELLVQFQDESVVDDSQLPKDRFSAERLKGVDSTLKIQPAELGDSAMYLCASSPRLLAGVTEQFFGPGTRLTVL.

Comment on this clone: Compared with germline, one end of the junction differs, possibly owing to a read error. This sample includes further DNA sequences coding for the same CDR3. V is TRBV27 and J is TRBJ1-1; D is unclear. The CDR3 contains 13 residues. The germline gives CDR1 MNHEY, CDR2 SMNVEV (reference sequence). The CDR3, as DNA: TGTGCCAGCTCATACGTAGGGTCTCATGAAGCCTTCTTT. Translated: CASSYVGSHEAFF.

In its sample, this clone was seen a few times. This chain links TRBV7-2 with TRBJ2-7; 8 bases align to TRBD1. Germline V gives CDR1 SGHTA, CDR2 FQGNSA. J lost 7 bases, V lost 3 bases, and 14 bases had no gene match. This CDR3 has 16 residues. The CDR3 DNA reads as TGTGCCAGCAGCTTTGCAGGGGGCGTTCCACGTCAGGAGCAGTACTTC. Translated, it gives CASSFAGGVPRQEQYF.

This clone was picked up a small number of times. The rearrangement links TRBV2 to TRBJ1-2; TRBD1 matches at 8 bases. The CDR3 has 13 amino acids. Germline values: CDR1 SNHLY, CDR2 FYNNEI. Losses at the gene ends were 6 bases for V and 8 bases for J; bases not matched to a gene: 8. The CDR3 spells CASRDDRGGGYTF. Here the CDR3 DNA reads TGTGCCAGCAGGGACGACAGGGGCGGCGGCTACACCTTC.

V usage is TRBV7-6 and J usage is TRBJ2-1, with 10 bases that match TRBD2. Germline V gene lookup returns CDR1 SGHVS and CDR2 FNYEAQ. Trimming removed 6 bases from V and 10 bases from J; junction bases left unmatched: 9. CDR3 size: 14 residues. CDR3 protein: CASRGSGRLGEQFF. The CDR3 DNA follows: TGTGCCAGCAGGGGTAGCGGGAGGTTAGGGGAGCAGTTCTTC.

This clone was seen more than once but under ten times. This chain uses TRBV9 with TRBJ2-4; no definite D call. Germline V CDR1 and CDR2: SGDLS, YYNGEE. Trimming pared 0 bases from V and 1 base from J, leaving 2 bases between. The CDR3 is made up of 13 amino acids. CDR3 sequence reads: CASSVDAKNIQYF. Written as DNA, the CDR3 is TGTGCCAGCAGCGTAGACGCCAAAAACATTCAGTACTTC.

This clone was seen a handful of times. The chain couples TRBV6-6 to TRBJ2-7; 9 nucleotides align to TRBD2. Per germline, CDR1 MNHNY and CDR2 SVGAGI (reference sequence). The CDR3 has 15 residues. V was pared by 6 bases and J by 0 bases, with 6 bases of the junction left unmatched. The CDR3 nucleotides are TGTGCCAGCAGCACGACTAGCGGACCCTCCTACGAGCAGTACTTC. Amino acids: CASSTTSGPSYEQYF.

The gene calls are TRBV11-3 and TRBJ2-3, with D tentatively TRBD2 (6 bases). CDR1 and CDR2 from the germline V gene are SGHNT and YENEEA. The CDR3 covers 15 residues. Trimming took off 1 base at V and 2 bases at J, with 10 bases between the two ends. CDR3 sequence (DNA): TGTGCCAGCAGCTTAGTCGGACTACCCACAGATACGCAGTATTTT. Amino acid sequence: CASSLVGLPTDTQYF.

V is TRBV6-1 and J is TRBJ2-5; possible D gene TRBD2, 5 bases. This CDR3 contains 14 residues. With 8 bases removed from V and 1 base from J, the gap between germline ends came to 14 bases. Per germline, CDR1 MNHNS and CDR2 SASEGT. CDR3 amino acids: CASVASLSQETQYF. The CDR3 coding sequence is TGTGCCAGCGTTGCTAGCTTATCCCAAGAGACCCAGTACTTC.

This clone was detected only once. This chain joins TRBV28 and TRBJ1-2, with TRBD1 matching 8 bases. The CDR3 loop spans 16 amino acids. Germline V gene sequence: CDR1 MDHEN, CDR2 SYDVKM. V shed 2 bases, J shed 8 bases, and the junction held 13 bases outside the gene matches. The CDR3 is CASSLTGQGVLGGYTF. The CDR3 DNA reads TGTGCCAGCAGTTTAACAGGACAGGGCGTACTAGGAGGCTACACCTTC.

This clone came up once. This chain uses TRBV5-1 with TRBJ1-2; 7 nucleotides align to TRBD1. V trimming: 5 bases; J trimming: 8 bases; junction bases outside the gene matches: 9. Germline loops: CDR1 SGHRS, CDR2 YFSETQ. The CDR3 sequence is 13 residues long. CDR3 amino acids: CASRFEGARGYTF. CDR3 DNA sequence: TGCGCCAGCAGGTTCGAGGGGGCGCGGGGCTACACCTTC.

V and J are TRBV2 and TRBJ2-2; possibly TRBD1 for D (6 bases). The CDR3 extends over 15 amino acids. CDR1 SNHLY and CDR2 FYNNEI come from the germline V gene. Deletions cut 6 bases from V and 5 bases from J, with 16 bases between. CDR3 sequence reads: CASRVGASGTGELFF. The CDR3 DNA is TGTGCCAGCAGAGTGGGGGCCTCGGGGACCGGGGAGCTGTTTTTT.

The V gene is TRBV11-2, the J gene TRBJ2-1; 8 bases line up with TRBD2. The germline V gene encodes CDR1 SGHAT and CDR2 FQNNGV. This CDR3 contains 15 residues. With V trimmed by 0 bases and J by 15 bases, 13 bases remained unmatched. This CDR3 reads CASSLDRFGLGLGFF. The CDR3 DNA is TGTGCCAGCAGCTTAGATAGGTTCGGTTTGGGACTAGGGTTCTTC.

V is TRBV4-2 and J is TRBJ2-1; D gene unclear. Deletions cut 1 base from V and 7 bases from J, with 8 bases between. CDR1 and CDR2 (germline): LGHNA, YNFKEQ. The CDR3 extends over 13 amino acids. The CDR3 sequence is CASSQVVGNEQFF. The CDR3 DNA reads as TGTGCCAGCAGCCAAGTAGTAGGAAATGAGCAGTTCTTC.

The chain's CDR3 is CASSQDRGPFSYEQYF. Written as DNA, the CDR3 is TGTGCCAGCAGCCAAGACAGGGGACCCTTCTCCTACGAGCAGTACTTC. The rearrangement links TRBV14 to TRBJ2-7; perhaps TRBD1 as D (6 bases). Between the trimmed V and J ends, which lost 0 bases and 0 bases, there was a span of 12 bases. The CDR3 sequence is 16 residues long. CDR1 is SGHDN, CDR2 FVKESK, per germline.

This chain connects TRBV27 to TRBJ2-1; 10 positions agree with TRBD1. J lost 7 bases, V lost 3 bases, and 6 bases had no gene match. The CDR3 spans 15 residues. Germline loops: CDR1 MNHEY, CDR2 SMNVEV (reference sequence). The CDR3: CASSFWDRGRNEQFF. CDR3 bases: TGTGCCAGCAGTTTCTGGGACAGGGGACGGAATGAGCAGTTCTTC.

V gene TRBV9 combines with J gene TRBJ2-5, with unresolved D. CDR3 size: 16 residues. The germline CDR1 and CDR2 sequences are SGDLS and YYNGEE. V was pared by 2 bases and J by 0 bases, with 14 bases between. CDR3 protein: CASSVDPVPNQETQYF. The CDR3 coding sequence is TGTGCCAGCAGCGTTGACCCCGTTCCAAACCAAGAGACCCAGTACTTC. Using reference TRBV9 and TRBJ2-5 for the parts outside the CDR3, the full variable domain is DSGVTQTPKHLITATGQRVTLRCSPRSGDLSVYWYQQSLDQGLQFLIQYYNGEERAKGNILERFSAQQFPDLHSELNLSSLELGDSALYFCASSVDPVPNQETQYFGPGTRLLVL.